These 10 T cell receptor beta chains came from one sample sequenced in a study of CD8+ T cells in alopecia areata. Reverse transcription of extracted RNA yielded cDNA, which provided the sequencing template. Generated by immunoSEQ multiplex PCR, the TCRdb table keeps only in-frame clones and is missing some. Among roughly 200,000 clones, around 60% were seen once, and the ten largest hold around 3%. As to treatment: oral pan-JAK inhibitor, 5-10 mg twice daily. The material sequenced was CD4+ T cells sorted from blood, taken at week 4, from a patient treated with tofacitinib. The source of these receptors is a human donor with alopecia areata.

J is TRBJ1-6 and V is TRBV7-6, with D perhaps matching TRBD1 (5 bases). V shed 0 bases and J shed 10 bases, with 16 bases lying between them. CDR3 length: 16 amino acids. Per germline, CDR1 SGHVS and CDR2 FNYEAQ. The CDR3 here is CASSLAPGGEESPLHF. CDR3 coding DNA: TGTGCCAGCAGCTTAGCACCGGGAGGGGAAGAATCACCCCTCCACTTT.

This chain uses TRBV7-9 with TRBJ2-1; 8 bases line up with TRBD1. V shed 5 bases, J shed 7 bases, and the junction held 7 bases outside the gene matches. From germline, CDR1 is SEHNR and CDR2 FQNEAQ (reference sequence). The CDR3 spans 14 residues. The chain's CDR3 is CASSERQGKNEQFF. DNA for the CDR3: TGTGCCAGCAGCGAGAGACAGGGGAAAAATGAGCAGTTCTTC.

This clone was seen more than once but under ten times. This rearrangement joins TRBV9 to TRBJ1-2; 8 nucleotides match TRBD1. The CDR3 contains 14 residues. The trim removed 4 bases at V and 2 bases at J, leaving 4 bases unmatched. The germline V gene has CDR1 SGDLS and CDR2 YYNGEE. The CDR3 sequence is CASSPRQGNYGYTF. CDR3 DNA: TGTGCCAGCAGCCCGCGACAGGGGAACTATGGCTACACCTTC.

In its sample, this clone was seen a few times. The chain couples TRBV9 to TRBJ2-3; no definite D call. Trimming stripped 4 bases from V and 6 bases from J, with 9 bases between. Germline lookup yields CDR1 SGDLS and CDR2 YYNGEE. The CDR3 has 12 amino acids. DNA of the CDR3: TGTGCCAGCAGCCCATCGGCGGATACGCAGTATTTT. This gives the protein CASSPSADTQYF.

This rearrangement joins TRBV28 to TRBJ2-5, with unresolved D. CDR1 is MDHEN and CDR2 is SYDVKM in the germline V gene. The CDR3 sequence is 14 residues long. Trimming cost V 3 bases and J 1 base, with 9 bases left between them. DNA of the CDR3: TGTGCCAGCAGTTTCGGGCCAGCCCAAGAGACCCAGTACTTC. Its translation: CASSFGPAQETQYF.

The sample holds a few counts of this clone. The chain employs TRBV27 and TRBJ2-5; 9 bases line up with TRBD1. The germline V gene has CDR1 MNHEY and CDR2 SMNVEV (reference sequence). V lost 6 bases and J lost 4; bases outside the gene matches: 9. The CDR3 totals 15 residues. The CDR3 here is CASRLAGTGPETQYF. CDR3 nucleotide sequence: TGTGCCAGCAGACTAGCCGGGACAGGGCCAGAGACCCAGTACTTC.

V gene TRBV29-1 combines with J gene TRBJ1-4, with 9 bases lining up with TRBD1. V lost 4 bases, J lost 4 bases, and 1 base stayed unmatched. The CDR3 totals 13 residues. Germline V gene sequence: CDR1 SQVTM, CDR2 ANQGSEA. CDR3 amino acids: CSVADRGNEKLFF. The CDR3 DNA sequence: TGCAGCGTTGCGGACAGGGGTAATGAAAAACTGTTTTTT.

The rearrangement uses TRBV4-1 and TRBJ1-3; 10 nucleotides line up with TRBD1. Trimming took 3 bases from V and 0 from J; bases not matched to a gene: 17. CDR1 is MGHRA and CDR2 is YSYEKL in the germline V gene. The CDR3 is 21 amino acids. As DNA, the CDR3 is TGCGCCAGCAGCCATCACTCAGGGGACAGGGGCTCAGGGGGCTCTGGAAACACCATATATTTT. Encoded protein: CASSHHSGDRGSGGSGNTIYF.

In this sample, this clone turned up a few times. The chain uses TRBV23-1 and TRBJ2-7; 7 nucleotides line up with TRBD1. TRBV23-1 is an ORF; its function is uncertain. V gave up 3 bases and J gave up 3 bases; unmatched junction bases: 5. The CDR3 spans 14 residues. The DNA of the CDR3 is TGCGCCAGCAGTCAGTCCAACAGGGGCTACGAGCAGTACTTC. It is translated as CASSQSNRGYEQYF.

This clone turned up a few times. The chain is built from TRBV7-2 and TRBJ2-7; 7 bases are a match to TRBD2. This CDR3 comprises 14 residues. V shed 1 base, J shed 3 bases, and the junction held 3 bases outside the gene matches. From germline, CDR1 is SGHTA and CDR2 FQGNSA. The CDR3 sequence is CASSLVTGGYEQYF. The CDR3 DNA is TGTGCCAGCAGCTTAGTGACGGGAGGCTACGAGCAGTACTTC.